The clone carrying this TCR beta chain was counted a few times. Its target is not known. These data are taken from a study of T cell repertoires in cytomegalovirus infection. Study-wide points: Frequencies of public TCR beta families were cumulated, and this identified carriers of CMV plus the relevant HLA. HLA-C-restricted CMV-specific TCR beta clonotypes were dominant in the ex vivo response.

The ends were cut back, 5 bases at V and 0 bases at J, with 11 bases in the middle. There are 15 residues in the CDR3. The germline V gene has CDR1 SGHVS and CDR2 FNYEAQ. TCRdb re-called the reads with MiXCR, one entry per CDR3 protein. Of approximately 180,000 distinct CDR3 sequences detected, roughly 17% appear once; the ten largest clones hold approximately 26%. The material sequenced was CD8+ T cells from PBMCs. The chain has TRBV7-6 and TRBJ2-1, with D hard to call. The TCR comes from a human donor in good health (CMV status not recorded). Some clones in this sample may be carry-over from other donors' samples. CDR3 in DNA: TGTGCCAGCAGCGTGACGTGGAGCTCCTACAATGAGCAGTTCTTC. It yields the protein CASSVTWSSYNEQFF.